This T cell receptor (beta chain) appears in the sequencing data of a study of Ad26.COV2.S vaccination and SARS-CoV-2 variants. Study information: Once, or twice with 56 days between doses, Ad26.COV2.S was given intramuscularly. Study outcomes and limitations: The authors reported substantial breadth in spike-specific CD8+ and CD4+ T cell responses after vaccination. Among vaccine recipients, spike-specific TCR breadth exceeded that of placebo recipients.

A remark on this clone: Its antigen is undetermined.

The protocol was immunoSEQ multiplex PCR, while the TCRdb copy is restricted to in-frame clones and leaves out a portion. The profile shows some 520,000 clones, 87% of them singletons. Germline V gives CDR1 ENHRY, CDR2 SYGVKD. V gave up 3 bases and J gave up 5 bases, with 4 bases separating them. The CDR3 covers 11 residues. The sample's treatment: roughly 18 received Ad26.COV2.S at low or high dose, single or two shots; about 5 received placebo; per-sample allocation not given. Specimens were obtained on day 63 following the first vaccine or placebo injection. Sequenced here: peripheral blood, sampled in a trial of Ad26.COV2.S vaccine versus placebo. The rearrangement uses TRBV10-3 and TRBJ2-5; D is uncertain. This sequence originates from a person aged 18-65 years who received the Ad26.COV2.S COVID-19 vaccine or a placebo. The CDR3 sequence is CAISEKETQYF. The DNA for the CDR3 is TGTGCCATCAGTGAAAAGGAGACCCAGTACTTC.